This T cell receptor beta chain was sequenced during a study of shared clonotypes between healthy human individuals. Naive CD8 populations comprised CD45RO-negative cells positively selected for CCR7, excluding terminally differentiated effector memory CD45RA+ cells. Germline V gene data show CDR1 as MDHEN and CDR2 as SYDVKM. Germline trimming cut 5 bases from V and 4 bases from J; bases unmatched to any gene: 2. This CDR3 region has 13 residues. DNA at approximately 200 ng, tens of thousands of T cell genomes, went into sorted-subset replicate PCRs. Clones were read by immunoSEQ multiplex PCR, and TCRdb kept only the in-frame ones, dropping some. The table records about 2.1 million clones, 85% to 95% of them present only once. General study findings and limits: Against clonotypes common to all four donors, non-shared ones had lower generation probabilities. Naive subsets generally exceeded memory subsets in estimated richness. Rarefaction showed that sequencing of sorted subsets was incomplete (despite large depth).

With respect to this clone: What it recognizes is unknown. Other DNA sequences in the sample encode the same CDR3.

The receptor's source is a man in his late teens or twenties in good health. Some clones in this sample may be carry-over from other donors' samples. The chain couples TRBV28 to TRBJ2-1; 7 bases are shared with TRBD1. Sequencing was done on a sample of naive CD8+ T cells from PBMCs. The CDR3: CASSGTVYNEQFF. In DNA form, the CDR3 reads TGTGCCAGCAGTGGGACAGTATACAATGAGCAGTTCTTC.